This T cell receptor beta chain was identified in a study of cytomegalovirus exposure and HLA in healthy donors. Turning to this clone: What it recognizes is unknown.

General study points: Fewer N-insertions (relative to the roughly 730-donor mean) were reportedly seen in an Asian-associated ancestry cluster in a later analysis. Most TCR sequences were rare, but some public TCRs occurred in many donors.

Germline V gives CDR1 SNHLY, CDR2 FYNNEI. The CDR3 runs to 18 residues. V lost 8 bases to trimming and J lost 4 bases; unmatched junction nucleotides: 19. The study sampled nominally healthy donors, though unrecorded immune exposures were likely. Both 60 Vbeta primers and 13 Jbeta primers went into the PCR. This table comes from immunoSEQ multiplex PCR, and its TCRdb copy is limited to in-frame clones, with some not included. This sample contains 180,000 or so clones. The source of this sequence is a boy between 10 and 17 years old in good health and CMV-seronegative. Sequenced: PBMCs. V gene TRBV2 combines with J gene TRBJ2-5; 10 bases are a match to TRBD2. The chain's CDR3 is CASAKRPRAGGRGETQYF. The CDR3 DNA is TGTGCCAGCGCTAAGCGGCCCCGAGCGGGGGGGCGAGGAGAGACCCAGTACTTC.